Sequencing of this T cell receptor (beta chain) was carried out in a study of regulatory T cells in long-lasting Graves disease. Study results and caveats: Preferential use of TRBV28, TRBJ1-2 and TRBJ2-5 was seen in persistent disease. Exclusively peripheral blood, rather than thyroid tissue, was studied.

In this sample, this clonotype turned up a few times. Its antigen is unidentified. One base away lies a much larger clone, so this may be a sequencing read error. Relying on iRepertoire HTBI primers and Arm-PCR of CDR3 regions, the team built TCR beta libraries. TCRdb passed the multiplex PCR reads through MiXCR, listing each CDR3 protein once. This table has roughly 490,000 distinct CDR3 sequences, approximately 22% appearing once. The V end was cut by 7 bases, the J end by 4 bases, with 7 bases between. Germline CDR1 is MDHEN and CDR2 is SYDVKM. The CDR3 extends over 11 amino acids. As to time point: persistent/refractory GD, antithyroid drugs over 5 years with positive TRAb. Isolated PBMC RNA provided the starting material for the TCR library. It was American Thyroid Association guidelines that determined Graves' disease diagnosis. As collected, the peripheral blood samples measured 7.5 to 9 milliliters each and went into EDTA tubes.

J is TRBJ1-1 and V is TRBV28; D is ambiguous. The material was peripheral blood mononuclear cells (PBMCs), obtained when the disease was refractory, from a patient treated with antithyroid drugs. The TCR comes from a female donor with Graves disease. CDR3 bases: TGTGCCAGCATCCAAAGCACTGAAGCTTTCTTT. Encoded protein: CASIQSTEAFF.